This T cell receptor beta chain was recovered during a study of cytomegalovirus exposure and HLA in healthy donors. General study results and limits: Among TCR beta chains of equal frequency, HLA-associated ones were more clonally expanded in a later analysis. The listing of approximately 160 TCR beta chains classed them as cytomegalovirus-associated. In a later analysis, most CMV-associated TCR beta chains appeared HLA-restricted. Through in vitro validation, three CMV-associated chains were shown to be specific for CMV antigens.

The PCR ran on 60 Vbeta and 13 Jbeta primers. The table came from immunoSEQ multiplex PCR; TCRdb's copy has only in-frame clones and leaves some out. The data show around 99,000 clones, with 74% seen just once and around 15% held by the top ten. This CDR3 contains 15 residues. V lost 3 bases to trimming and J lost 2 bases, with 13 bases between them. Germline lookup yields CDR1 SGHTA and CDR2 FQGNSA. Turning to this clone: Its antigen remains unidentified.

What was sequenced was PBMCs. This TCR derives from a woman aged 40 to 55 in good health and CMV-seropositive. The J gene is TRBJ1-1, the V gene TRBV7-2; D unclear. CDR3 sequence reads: CASSLSVPSNTEAFF. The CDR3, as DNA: TGTGCCAGCAGCTTGTCAGTCCCATCTAACACTGAAGCTTTCTTT.